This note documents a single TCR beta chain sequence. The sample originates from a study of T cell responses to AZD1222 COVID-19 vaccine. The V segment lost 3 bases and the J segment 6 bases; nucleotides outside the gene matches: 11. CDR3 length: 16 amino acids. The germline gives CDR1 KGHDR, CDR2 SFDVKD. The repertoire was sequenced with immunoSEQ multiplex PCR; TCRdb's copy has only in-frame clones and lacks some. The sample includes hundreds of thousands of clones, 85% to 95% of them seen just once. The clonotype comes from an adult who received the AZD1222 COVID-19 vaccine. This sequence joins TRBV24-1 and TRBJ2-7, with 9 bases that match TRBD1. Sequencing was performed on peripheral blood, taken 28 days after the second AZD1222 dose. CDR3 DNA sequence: TGTGCCACCAGTGATGGTTTCCGGGACAGGGAGGGCGAGCAGTACTTC. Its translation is CATSDGFRDREGEQYF.